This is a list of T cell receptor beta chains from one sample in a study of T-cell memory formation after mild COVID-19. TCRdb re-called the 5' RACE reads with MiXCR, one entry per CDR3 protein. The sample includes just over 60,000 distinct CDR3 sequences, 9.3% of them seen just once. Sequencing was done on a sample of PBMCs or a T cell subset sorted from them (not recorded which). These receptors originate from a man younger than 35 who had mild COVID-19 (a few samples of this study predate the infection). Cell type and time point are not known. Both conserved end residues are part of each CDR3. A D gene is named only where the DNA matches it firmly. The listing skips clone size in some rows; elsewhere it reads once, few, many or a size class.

CSASLASGGSEQFF | TGCAGTGCTAGTCTGGCTAGCGGTGGAAGTGAGCAGTTCTTC | 14 | TRBJ2-1 | NA | TRBV20-1 | TRBD2
CASSLETHPRGETQYF | TGTGCCAGCAGCTTGGAAACCCACCCCCGAGGAGAGACCCAGTACTTC | 16 | TRBJ2-5 | many | TRBV5-6 | NA
CASSWVNYGTPLHF | TGTGCCAGCAGCTGGGTAAATTACGGGACACCCCTCCACTTT | 14 | TRBJ1-6 | NA | TRBV5-5 | NA
CASSQYNIAGDLDEQFF | TGTGCCAGCAGTCAGTATAATATAGCGGGGGATCTCGATGAGCAGTTCTTC | 17 | TRBJ2-1 | NA | TRBV7-3 | TRBD2
CASSLRPRAESSNQPQHF | TGTGCCAGTAGTCTCCGCCCCCGCGCTGAGAGCAGCAATCAGCCCCAGCATTTT | 18 | TRBJ1-5 | few | TRBV19 | NA
CSAPLEDSTDTQYF | TGCAGTGCTCCTCTGGAGGACAGCACAGATACGCAGTATTTT | 14 | TRBJ2-3 | NA | TRBV20-1 | NA
CASSQVKGAGGYTF | TGTGCCAGCAGCCAAGTCAAGGGGGCTGGTGGCTACACCTTC | 14 | TRBJ1-2 | few | TRBV3-1 | TRBD1
CASSTGEGTEAFF | TGTGCCAGCAGTACAGGGGAGGGAACTGAAGCTTTCTTT | 13 | TRBJ1-1 | many | TRBV12-3/TRBV12-4 | TRBD1
CASSLKSSGAPEFF | TGTGCCAGCAGCCTGAAATCTAGCGGGGCCCCGGAGTTCTTC | 14 | TRBJ2-1 | NA | TRBV5-4 | TRBD2
CASSRDRGNIQYF | TGTGCCAGCAGCCGGGACAGGGGTAACATTCAGTACTTC | 13 | TRBJ2-4 | many | TRBV7-8 | TRBD1
CASSPTVAGETQYF | TGTGCCAGCAGCCCGACAGTGGCGGGGGAGACCCAGTACTTC | 14 | TRBJ2-5 | few | TRBV4-2 | NA
CASSLGVGPGTDTQYF | TGCGCCAGCAGCTTGGGCGTTGGACCCGGCACAGATACGCAGTATTTT | 16 | TRBJ2-3 | NA | TRBV5-1 | NA
CSVRQGLNEKLFF | TGCAGCGTTAGACAGGGGCTTAATGAAAAACTGTTTTTT | 13 | TRBJ1-4 | NA | TRBV29-1 | TRBD1
CAIRDNGVDTQYF | TGTGCCATCAGGGATAATGGGGTGGATACGCAGTATTTT | 13 | TRBJ2-3 | NA | TRBV10-3 | NA
CASSLGEDTQYF | TGCGCCAGCAGCTTGGGGGAAGATACGCAGTATTTT | 12 | TRBJ2-3 | many | TRBV5-1 | NA
CASSSVPRGQRSNQPQHF | TGTGCCAGCAGCTCTGTCCCCAGGGGGCAACGGAGCAATCAGCCCCAGCATTTT | 18 | TRBJ1-5 | few | TRBV7-9 | TRBD1
CASRSGSGGQYF | TGTGCCAGCAGGTCAGGGTCAGGGGGCCAGTACTTC | 12 | TRBJ2-5 | NA | TRBV28 | TRBD1
CASSPTSGGLAQYF | TGTGCCAGCAGTCCGACTAGCGGGGGTTTGGCCCAGTACTTC | 14 | TRBJ2-5 | many | TRBV12-3/TRBV12-4 | TRBD2
CATRGDSYEQYF | TGTGCCACTCGGGGAGACTCCTACGAGCAGTACTTC | 12 | TRBJ2-7 | NA | TRBV10-3 | NA
CASTVSDRSNYGYTF | TGTGCCAGCACCGTAAGTGACAGGAGTAACTATGGCTACACCTTC | 15 | TRBJ1-2 | few | TRBV9 | NA
CASSSTVRGMNTEAFF | TGTGCCAGCAGCTCAACTGTTAGGGGGATGAACACTGAAGCTTTCTTT | 16 | TRBJ1-1 | few | TRBV3-1 | NA
CASSYSVLQETQYF | TGTGCCAGCAGTTATTCAGTGCTCCAAGAGACCCAGTACTTC | 14 | TRBJ2-5 | NA | TRBV6-5 | NA
CASFPDSNTGELFF | TGTGCCAGCTTCCCAGACAGTAACACCGGGGAGCTGTTTTTT | 14 | TRBJ2-2 | medium-sized | TRBV7-9 | NA
CASSLDQQAVFYGYTF | TGTGCCAGCAGCTTAGATCAGCAGGCCGTTTTTTATGGCTACACCTTC | 16 | TRBJ1-2 | NA | TRBV7-2 | NA
CASSPRTVRDTQYF | TGTGCCAGCAGTCCCAGGACAGTCAGAGATACGCAGTATTTT | 14 | TRBJ2-3 | few | TRBV6-6 | NA
CSARDRAGKTQYF | TGCAGTGCTAGGGACAGGGCGGGAAAGACCCAGTACTTC | 13 | TRBJ2-5 | few | TRBV20-1 | TRBD1
CSASAGGGEQYF | TGCAGTGCTAGTGCAGGGGGTGGGGAGCAGTACTTC | 12 | TRBJ2-7 | few | TRBV20-1 | TRBD1
CASSYSGGPETQYF | TGTGCCAGCAGTTACTCTGGGGGCCCGGAGACCCAGTACTTC | 14 | TRBJ2-5 | NA | TRBV6-6 | NA
CASSTGWNQPQHF | TGTGCCAGCAGTACCGGGTGGAATCAGCCCCAGCATTTT | 13 | TRBJ1-5 | few | TRBV12-3/TRBV12-4 | NA
CASSVSISTGIHEQFF | TGTGCCAGCAGCGTATCGATTTCGACAGGGATCCATGAGCAGTTCTTC | 16 | TRBJ2-1 | few | TRBV9 | TRBD1
CASSLVFGGGTDTQYF | TGCGCCAGCAGCCTGGTTTTCGGGGGCGGCACAGATACGCAGTATTTT | 16 | TRBJ2-3 | few | TRBV5-1 | NA
CASSSGFLGGQETQYF | TGTGCCAGCAGCTCTGGATTTTTGGGGGGTCAAGAGACCCAGTACTTC | 16 | TRBJ2-5 | many | TRBV7-8 | NA
CASSPQGYKNTEAFF | TGTGCCAGCAGCCCACAGGGATATAAGAACACTGAAGCTTTCTTT | 15 | TRBJ1-1 | NA | TRBV7-9 | NA
CASSRDGSGVPQETQYF | TGCGCCAGCAGCAGAGACGGATCGGGGGTGCCACAAGAGACCCAGTACTTC | 17 | TRBJ2-5 | few | TRBV5-1 | NA
CASSGGGQGSYEQYF | TGCGCCAGCAGCGGGGGAGGACAGGGGTCCTACGAGCAGTACTTC | 15 | TRBJ2-7 | many | TRBV5-1 | TRBD1
CASSSMGYGYTF | TGTGCCAGCAGCTCCATGGGCTATGGCTACACCTTC | 12 | TRBJ1-2 | NA | TRBV7-2 | NA
CASSLVGRGGPYNEQFF | TGTGCCAGCAGCTTGGTTGGGCGGGGGGGCCCCTACAATGAGCAGTTCTTC | 17 | TRBJ2-1 | NA | TRBV5-6 | TRBD2
CASSYTPRGGGQGYTF | TGTGCCAGCAGTTACACCCCCCGGGGAGGGGGACAAGGCTACACCTTC | 16 | TRBJ1-2 | NA | TRBV6-6 | NA
CASSLRGDGSYEQYF | TGTGCCAGCAGCTTACGAGGTGATGGGTCCTACGAGCAGTACTTC | 15 | TRBJ2-7 | NA | TRBV11-1 | NA
CASGAGEYTEAFF | TGTGCCAGCGGAGCTGGGGAGTACACTGAAGCTTTCTTT | 13 | TRBJ1-1 | NA | TRBV12-3/TRBV12-4 | NA
CATSSQRGENTGELFF | TGTGCCACCAGCAGCCAGCGGGGGGAGAACACCGGGGAGCTGTTTTTT | 16 | TRBJ2-2 | NA | TRBV15 | TRBD2
CASTVTGPLYEQYF | TGTGCCAGCACCGTGACGGGACCCCTCTACGAGCAGTACTTC | 14 | TRBJ2-7 | few | TRBV21-1 | NA
CASSQEAGAPHEQFF | TGTGCCAGCAGCCAAGAGGCGGGGGCGCCGCATGAGCAGTTCTTC | 15 | TRBJ2-1 | NA | TRBV4-2 | NA
CASSSTGNTGELFF | TGTGCCAGCAGTTCGACTGGGAACACCGGGGAGCTGTTTTTT | 14 | TRBJ2-2 | few | TRBV7-2 | NA
CSVEEADRRGDTQYF | TGCAGCGTCGAGGAGGCGGACAGGAGGGGAGATACGCAGTATTTT | 15 | TRBJ2-3 | few | TRBV29-1 | NA
CASSFGHQNTGELFF | TGCGCCAGCAGCTTCGGACACCAGAACACCGGGGAGCTGTTTTTT | 15 | TRBJ2-2 | many | TRBV5-1 | NA
CAAGRAAGLLNEQFF | TGTGCCGCTGGACGGGCCGCTGGCCTCCTCAATGAGCAGTTCTTC | 15 | TRBJ2-1 | many | TRBV27 | NA
CASSLVLDTEAFF | TGTGCCAGCAGCTTAGTTTTGGACACTGAAGCTTTCTTT | 13 | TRBJ1-1 | NA | TRBV7-2 | NA
CASVKSGANTEAFF | TGTGCCAGCGTAAAGTCCGGGGCTAACACTGAAGCTTTCTTT | 14 | TRBJ1-1 | few | TRBV7-2 | NA
CASRNGGTDTQYF | TGTGCCAGCCGGAACGGGGGGACAGATACGCAGTATTTT | 13 | TRBJ2-3 | NA | TRBV6-5 | TRBD2
CASSKTGEGANVLTF | TGTGCCAGTAGTAAAACAGGGGAAGGGGCCAACGTCCTGACTTTC | 15 | TRBJ2-6 | few | TRBV19 | TRBD1
CASSPRVGETQYF | TGTGCCAGCAGCCCCAGGGTGGGAGAGACCCAGTACTTC | 13 | TRBJ2-5 | few | TRBV7-2 | NA
CSARNRQHYNSPLHF | TGCAGTGCTAGAAACCGACAGCACTATAATTCACCCCTCCACTTT | 15 | TRBJ1-6 | few | TRBV20-1 | NA
CASSFIWGNDGTQYF | TGTGCCAGCAGCTTTATTTGGGGGAATGACGGGACCCAGTACTTC | 15 | TRBJ2-5 | many | TRBV7-2 | NA
CASSLDLGYNEQFF | TGTGCCAGCAGCCTCGATTTGGGCTACAATGAGCAGTTCTTC | 14 | TRBJ2-1 | NA | TRBV7-2 | NA
CASSLRVSSGVAGANVLTF | TGTGCCAGCTCACTCAGAGTTTCCTCTGGAGTGGCTGGGGCCAACGTCCTGACTTTC | 19 | TRBJ2-6 | NA | TRBV18 | NA
CASSQEHQGPQFF | TGCGCCAGCAGCCAAGAGCATCAGGGCCCCCAGTTCTTC | 13 | TRBJ2-1 | NA | TRBV4-3 | NA
CASSRGQVTETQYF | TGCGCCAGCAGCCGGGGACAGGTAACAGAGACCCAGTACTTC | 14 | TRBJ2-5 | NA | TRBV5-1 | TRBD1
CAIRGWDTQYF | TGTGCCATCCGCGGTTGGGATACGCAGTATTTT | 11 | TRBJ2-3 | few | TRBV10-3 | NA
CASRGSGGQPQHF | TGTGCCAGCAGAGGCTCAGGGGGACAGCCCCAGCATTTT | 13 | TRBJ1-5 | many | TRBV12-3/TRBV12-4 | TRBD1